A single sample gave rise to the 27 T cell receptor beta chains below, sequenced in a study of blood T cell repertoires in COVID-19. Produced via immunoSEQ multiplex PCR; TCRdb's table is partial and in-frame only. The sample shows over 350,000 clones, more than 75% of them seen only once. The sample taken for sequencing was PBMCs or T cells enriched from blood (not recorded which). Every receptor here comes from a woman aged 18-29 years who had recovered from COVID-19.

The chain carries TRBV18 and TRBJ2-7; D call uncertain. The CDR3 totals 15 residues. The germline CDR1 and CDR2 sequences are KGHSH and LQKENI. With 5 bases removed from V and 7 bases from J, the gap between germline ends came to 21 bases. The DNA of the CDR3 is TGTGCCAGCTCATCAATCGGGTCCCGTGTGGAAGAGCAGTACTTC. Protein product: CASSSIGSRVEEQYF. The full variable domain, in which reference TRBV18 and TRBJ2-7 provide the parts outside the CDR3, is NAGVMQNPRHLVRRRGQEARLRCSPMKGHSHVYWYRQLPEEGLKFMVYLQKENIIDESGMPKERFSAEFPKEGPSILRIQQVVRGDSAAYFCASSSIGSRVEEQYFGPGTRLTVT.

The genes are TRBV6-1 and TRBJ2-3; D unresolved. Germline V CDR1 and CDR2: MNHNS, SASEGT. The V end lost 2 bases, the J end lost 4 bases, and 4 bases lay between the germline ends. CDR3 size: 12 residues. The CDR3: CASSESPDTQYF. The CDR3 bases are TGTGCCAGCAGTGAAAGCCCAGATACGCAGTATTTT.

V and J are TRBV19 and TRBJ2-1, with a possible D match to TRBD2 (6 bases). The germline gives CDR1 LNHDA, CDR2 SQIVND (reference sequence). The V end lost 0 bases, the J end lost 4 bases, and 13 bases lay between the germline ends. There are 16 residues in the CDR3. The CDR3 is CASSIDPGTEYNEQFF. In DNA, the CDR3 is TGTGCCAGTAGTATAGATCCGGGGACTGAATACAATGAGCAGTTCTTC.

This clone came up once. This chain links TRBV4-1 with TRBJ1-2, with a possible D match to TRBD1 (6 bases). V gave up 2 bases and J gave up 8 bases, with 15 bases separating them. There are 14 residues in the CDR3. Per germline, CDR1 MGHRA and CDR2 YSYEKL. CDR3 amino acids: CASSQYTGFEGYTF. The CDR3 DNA sequence: TGCGCCAGCAGCCAATACACAGGGTTTGAGGGCTACACCTTC.

J is TRBJ2-5 and V is TRBV19, with TRBD1 as a possible D gene (6 bases). Deletions cut 0 bases from V and 4 bases from J, with 12 bases between. CDR1 is LNHDA and CDR2 is SQIVND in the germline V gene (reference sequence). There are 15 residues in the CDR3. The CDR3 nucleotides are TGTGCCAGTAGTATAGAGGGGGCAGGGAGAGAGACCCAGTACTTC. Encoded protein: CASSIEGAGRETQYF. The complete variable domain, with remaining parts taken from reference TRBV19 and TRBJ2-5, reads DGGITQSPKYLFRKEGQNVTLSCEQNLNHDAMYWYRQDPGQGLRLIYYSQIVNDFQKGDIAEGYSVSREKKESFPLTVTSAQKNPTAFYLCASSIEGAGRETQYFGPGTRLLVL.

DNA for the CDR3: TGTGCCAGCTCCGGGACAGACGTCGGGGAGCTGTTTTTT. This gives the protein CASSGTDVGELFF. The chain recombines TRBV18 with TRBJ2-2, with 7 bases aligning to TRBD1. There are 13 residues in the CDR3. Losses at the gene ends were 6 bases for V and 7 bases for J; bases not matched to a gene: 5. CDR1 and CDR2 (germline): KGHSH, LQKENI.

The chain carries TRBV5-1 and TRBJ2-2; possible D gene TRBD1, 6 bases. The CDR3 has 17 residues. The V gene's germline CDR1 is SGHRS and CDR2 YFSETQ. Between the trimmed V and J ends, which lost 6 bases and 3 bases, there was a span of 21 bases. CDR3 amino acids: CASTVRGLIGDTGELFF. The CDR3 DNA is TGCGCCAGCACAGTCAGGGGTTTGATAGGGGACACCGGGGAGCTGTTTTTT.

The J gene is TRBJ2-1, the V gene TRBV7-9; tentatively, D is TRBD2 (6 bases). Trimming took 4 bases from V and 3 from J, leaving 13 bases between them. Germline V gene sequence: CDR1 SEHNR, CDR2 FQNEAQ (reference sequence). This CDR3 is 15 amino acids long. The DNA for the CDR3 is TGTGCCAGCAGCTCCTTCTCCGGGGGCTACAATGAGCAGTTCTTC. It yields the protein CASSSFSGGYNEQFF.

The chain recombines TRBV11-2 with TRBJ2-2, with 12 bases aligning to TRBD2. V lost 5 bases and J lost 5; bases outside the gene matches: 3. The CDR3 sequence is 15 residues long. CDR1 SGHAT and CDR2 FQNNGV come from the germline V gene. CDR3 sequence reads: CASSDLAGGTGELFF. The DNA of the CDR3 is TGTGCCAGCAGCGACCTAGCGGGGGGGACCGGGGAGCTGTTTTTT.

The rearrangement links TRBV6-1 to TRBJ1-2, with D perhaps TRBD1 (5 bases). In germline, CDR1 is MNHNS, CDR2 SASEGT. The CDR3 is made up of 16 amino acids. V lost 4 bases to trimming and J lost 4 bases, with 19 bases between them. CDR3 nucleotide sequence: TGTGCCAGCAGTGGAGAAATGGGGGGGAGGTTCTATGGCTACACCTTC. Its protein is CASSGEMGGRFYGYTF.

There are a few counts of this clone. The chain carries TRBV19 and TRBJ2-1; TRBD1 might be the D (5 bases). Germline V gene lookup returns CDR1 LNHDA and CDR2 SQIVND (reference sequence). Trimming pared 3 bases from V and 7 bases from J, leaving 10 bases between. The CDR3 runs to 13 residues. For the CDR3, the DNA is TGTGCCAGTAGTATTTTTCAGGGTAATGAGCAGTTCTTC. Its translation is CASSIFQGNEQFF.

The V gene is TRBV6-6, the J gene TRBJ1-2; 7 bases map to TRBD1. Germline trimming cut 5 bases from V and 3 bases from J; bases unmatched to any gene: 33. This CDR3 contains 23 residues. Per germline, CDR1 MNHNY and CDR2 SVGAGI (reference sequence). Here the CDR3 DNA reads TGTGCCAGCAGTCCCCCACGAACCCACCCGACAGGGTTGGTACCTTACTCGGACTATGGCTACACCTTC. Residues: CASSPPRTHPTGLVPYSDYGYTF.

The V and J genes are TRBV4-1 and TRBJ1-3, with TRBD1 as a possible D gene (5 bases). Deletions cut 2 bases from V and 3 bases from J, with 20 bases between. CDR3 length: 18 amino acids. CDR1 and CDR2 from the germline V gene are MGHRA and YSYEKL. CDR3: CASSQPNGQTLRGNTIYF. CDR3 DNA sequence: TGCGCCAGCAGCCAACCTAACGGACAAACCCTTCGTGGAAACACCATATATTTT.

Comment on this clone: This same CDR3 is encoded by further DNA sequences in the sample. The chain employs TRBV7-3 and TRBJ2-7; 9 bases align to TRBD1. CDR3 size: 13 residues. Germline V gives CDR1 SGHTA, CDR2 FQGTGA. Trimming removed 4 bases from V and 4 bases from J; junction bases left unmatched: 2. The DNA for the CDR3 is TGTGCCAGCAGCTCGGACAGGGGTTACGAGCAGTACTTC. It specifies CASSSDRGYEQYF.

The chain is built from TRBV28 and TRBJ1-2; 9 nucleotides agree with TRBD1. This CDR3 is built from 13 residues. With V trimmed by 11 bases and J by 8 bases, 12 bases remained unmatched. In germline, CDR1 is MDHEN, CDR2 SYDVKM. The CDR3, as DNA: TGTGCCTTACATCCGGGACAGGGCTTAGGCTACACCTTC. The encoded protein is CALHPGQGLGYTF.

J is TRBJ1-4 and V is TRBV5-4; D is possibly TRBD1 (5 bases). Trimming took off 2 bases at V and 8 bases at J, with 13 bases between the two ends. This CDR3 is built from 14 residues. Germline V gene sequence: CDR1 SGHNT, CDR2 YYREEE (reference sequence). The DNA for the CDR3 is TGTGCCAGCAGCTTCCGTGCAGGGAGGGAAAAACTGTTTTTT. The encoded protein is CASSFRAGREKLFF.

The V call is TRBV9, the J call TRBJ2-1; 8 bases align to TRBD2. The CDR3 is 13 residues long. Looked up from germline, CDR1 is SGDLS and CDR2 is YYNGEE. With V trimmed by 1 base and J by 13 bases, 7 bases remained unmatched. CDR3 bases: TGTGCCAGCAGCGTAACTAGCGGTGCCGTTCAGTTCTTC. Amino acid sequence: CASSVTSGAVQFF.

This rearrangement joins TRBV27 to TRBJ2-7, with no clear D. V was cut by 5 bases and J by 5 bases, with 10 bases left in between. The germline CDR1 and CDR2 sequences are MNHEY and SMNVEV (reference sequence). The CDR3 contains 12 residues. CDR3 nucleotide sequence: TGTGCCAGCAGTCCGGGTTTCCACGAGCAGTACTTC. It yields the protein CASSPGFHEQYF.

The rearrangement links TRBV20-1 to TRBJ2-3; 10 bases fit TRBD2. The V gene end was trimmed by 3 bases and the J gene end by 2 bases; junction bases not matched to a gene: 8. The CDR3 covers 16 residues. Germline V CDR1 and CDR2: DFQATT, SNEGSKA (reference sequence). The chain's CDR3 is CSASKAGGPNTDTQYF. The CDR3 region has the DNA TGCAGTGCTAGTAAAGCGGGGGGGCCAAACACAGATACGCAGTATTTT.

V usage is TRBV4-2 and J usage is TRBJ1-1, with D unclear. Trimming removed 4 bases at V and 0 bases at J, with 15 bases between. Germline values: CDR1 LGHNA, CDR2 YNFKEQ. The CDR3 runs 16 residues. The DNA of the CDR3 is TGTGCCAGCAGCCCTTGGGAGGCCGAGGTGAACACTGAAGCTTTCTTT. Translated: CASSPWEAEVNTEAFF.

This chain connects TRBV9 to TRBJ2-5; 7 bases are shared with TRBD1. J was trimmed by 2 bases and V by 4 bases; bases with no gene match: 8. Germline-derived CDR1 and CDR2 are SGDLS and YYNGEE. This CDR3 is built from 15 residues. The CDR3 loop reads CASSPRGQVQETQYF. Here the CDR3 DNA reads TGTGCCAGCAGCCCCCGTGGACAGGTTCAAGAGACCCAGTACTTC. Full variable domain (remainder filled in from reference TRBV9 and TRBJ2-5): DSGVTQTPKHLITATGQRVTLRCSPRSGDLSVYWYQQSLDQGLQFLIQYYNGEERAKGNILERFSAQQFPDLHSELNLSSLELGDSALYFCASSPRGQVQETQYFGPGTRLLVL.

The gene calls are TRBV4-3 and TRBJ2-7; 7 nucleotides line up with TRBD1. Trimming cost V 2 bases and J 2 bases; bases outside gene matches: 3. Germline V gene sequence: CDR1 LGHNA, CDR2 YSLEER. The CDR3 length is 14 residues. The CDR3 coding sequence is TGCGCCAGCAGCCAAACCGGGACAGCCTACGAGCAGTACTTC. Encoded protein: CASSQTGTAYEQYF.

The gene calls are TRBV7-9 and TRBJ1-2, with D unclear. CDR1 and CDR2 (germline): SEHNR, FQNEAQ (reference sequence). CDR3 size: 14 residues. Trimming took off 5 bases at V and 4 bases at J, with 14 bases between the two ends. The CDR3 reads CASSLTGEAYGYTF. CDR3 sequence (DNA): TGTGCCAGCAGCCTAACCGGGGAGGCCTATGGCTACACCTTC.

The chain is built from TRBV10-3 and TRBJ1-2, with 7 bases that match TRBD1. Trimming took 8 bases from V and 5 from J; bases not matched to a gene: 8. Germline CDR1 ENHRY, CDR2 SYGVKD. CDR3 length equals 13 residues. Written as DNA, the CDR3 is TGTGCCATCGGGGACAGTGGGATATATGGCTACACCTTC. It codes for CAIGDSGIYGYTF.

This clone was picked up a small number of times. This rearrangement joins TRBV6-2 or TRBV6-3 to TRBJ1-6; D unresolved. Germline V CDR1 and CDR2: MNHEY, SVGEGT. This CDR3 region has 13 residues. Trimming stripped 4 bases from V and 6 bases from J, with 7 bases between. CDR3 region: CASSSVINSPLHF. In DNA, the CDR3 is TGTGCCAGCAGTTCCGTTATTAATTCACCCCTCCACTTT.

The chain recombines TRBV7-9 with TRBJ2-7; TRBD1 matches at 8 bases. The length of the CDR3 is 14 residues. V shed 1 base and J 5 bases; nucleotides not matched to a gene: 4. Germline loops: CDR1 SEHNR, CDR2 FQNEAQ (reference sequence). The DNA for the CDR3 is TGTGCCAGCAGCTTAGGGCTACAGGGGGACGAGCAGTACTTC. The encoded protein is CASSLGLQGDEQYF.

The chain is built from TRBV2 and TRBJ2-1, with D perhaps matching TRBD2 (6 bases). The CDR3 has 14 amino acids. The germline CDR1 and CDR2 sequences are SNHLY and FYNNEI. Between the trimmed V and J ends, which lost 7 bases and 6 bases, there was a span of 16 bases. The CDR3 region has the DNA TGTGCCAGCACGGGGACTCGTCTGGCCAATGAGCAGTTCTTC. Translation: CASTGTRLANEQFF. Combining the CDR3 with reference TRBV2 and TRBJ2-1 gives the whole variable domain EPEVTQTPSHQVTQMGQEVILRCVPISNHLYFYWYRQILGQKVEFLVSFYNNEISEKSEIFDDQFSVERPDGSNFTLKIRSTKLEDSAMYFCASTGTRLANEQFFGPGTRLTVL.